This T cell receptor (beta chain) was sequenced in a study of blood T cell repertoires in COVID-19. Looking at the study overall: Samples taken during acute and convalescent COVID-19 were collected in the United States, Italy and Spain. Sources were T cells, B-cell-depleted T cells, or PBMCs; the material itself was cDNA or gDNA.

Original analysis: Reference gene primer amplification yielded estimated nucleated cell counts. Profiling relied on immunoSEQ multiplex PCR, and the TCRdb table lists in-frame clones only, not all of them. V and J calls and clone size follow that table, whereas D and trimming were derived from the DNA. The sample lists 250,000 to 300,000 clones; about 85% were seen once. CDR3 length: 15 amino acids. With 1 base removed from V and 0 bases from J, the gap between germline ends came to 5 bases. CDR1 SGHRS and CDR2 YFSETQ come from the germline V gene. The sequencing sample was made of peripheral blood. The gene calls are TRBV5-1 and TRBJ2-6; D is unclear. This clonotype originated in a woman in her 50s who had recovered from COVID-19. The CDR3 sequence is CASSLYGSGANVLTF. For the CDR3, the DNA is TGCGCCAGCAGCTTGTACGGCTCTGGGGCCAACGTCCTGACTTTC.